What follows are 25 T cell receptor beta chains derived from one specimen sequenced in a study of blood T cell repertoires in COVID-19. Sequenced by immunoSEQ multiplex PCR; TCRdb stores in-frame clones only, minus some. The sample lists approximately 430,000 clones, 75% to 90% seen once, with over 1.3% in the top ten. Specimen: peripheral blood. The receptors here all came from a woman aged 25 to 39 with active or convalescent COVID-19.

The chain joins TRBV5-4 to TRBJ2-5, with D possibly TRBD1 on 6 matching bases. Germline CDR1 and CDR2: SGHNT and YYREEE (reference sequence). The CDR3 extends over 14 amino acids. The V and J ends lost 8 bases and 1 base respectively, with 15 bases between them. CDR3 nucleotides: TGTGCCAGTGAAAAGCAGGGGAGCCAAGAGACCCAGTACTTC. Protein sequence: CASEKQGSQETQYF.

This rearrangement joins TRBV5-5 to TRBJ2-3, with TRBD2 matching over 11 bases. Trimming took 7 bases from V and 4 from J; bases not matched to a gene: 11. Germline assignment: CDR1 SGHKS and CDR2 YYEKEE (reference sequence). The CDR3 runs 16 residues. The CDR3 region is CASLRSTSGSPDTQYF. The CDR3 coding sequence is TGTGCCAGCCTCCGGAGTACTAGCGGGAGCCCAGATACGCAGTATTTT.

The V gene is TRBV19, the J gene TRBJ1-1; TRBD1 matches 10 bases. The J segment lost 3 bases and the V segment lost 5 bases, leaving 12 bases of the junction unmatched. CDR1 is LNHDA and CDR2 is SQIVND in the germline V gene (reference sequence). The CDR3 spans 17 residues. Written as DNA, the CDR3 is TGTGCCAGTAGTCCCCCGGGACAGGGGACGGTGGACACTGAAGCTTTCTTT. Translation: CASSPPGQGTVDTEAFF.

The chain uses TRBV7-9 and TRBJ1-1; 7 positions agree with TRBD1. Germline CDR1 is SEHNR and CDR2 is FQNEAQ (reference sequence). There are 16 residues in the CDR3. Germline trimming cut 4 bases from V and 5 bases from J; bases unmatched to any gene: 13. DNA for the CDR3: TGTGCCAGCAGCTCCATCCTGACAGGGCCGGGGACTGAAGCTTTCTTT. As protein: CASSSILTGPGTEAFF.

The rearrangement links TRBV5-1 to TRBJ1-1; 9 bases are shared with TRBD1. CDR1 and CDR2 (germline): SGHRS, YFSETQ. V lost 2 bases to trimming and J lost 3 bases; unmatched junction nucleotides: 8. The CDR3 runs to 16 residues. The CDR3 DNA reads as TGCGCCAGCAGCTTAAAACAGGGGGCAGGGTACACTGAAGCTTTCTTT. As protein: CASSLKQGAGYTEAFF.

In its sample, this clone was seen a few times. The CDR3 region is CASSRSIQGANTEAFF. CDR3 coding DNA: TGTGCCAGCAGCCGCTCTATACAGGGGGCGAACACTGAAGCTTTCTTT. The J gene is TRBJ1-1, the V gene TRBV13, with 9 bases that match TRBD1. This CDR3 spans 16 amino acids. CDR1 is PRHDT and CDR2 is FYEKMQ in the germline V gene (reference sequence). Trimming at V came to 5 bases and at J to 1 base, leaving 8 bases not matched to a gene.

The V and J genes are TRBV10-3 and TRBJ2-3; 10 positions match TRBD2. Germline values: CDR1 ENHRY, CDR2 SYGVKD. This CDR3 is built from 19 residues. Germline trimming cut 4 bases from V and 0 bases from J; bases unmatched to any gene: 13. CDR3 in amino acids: CAISATLVAGGGSTDTQYF. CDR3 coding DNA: TGTGCCATCAGTGCTACTCTCGTAGCGGGGGGTGGGAGCACAGATACGCAGTATTTT.

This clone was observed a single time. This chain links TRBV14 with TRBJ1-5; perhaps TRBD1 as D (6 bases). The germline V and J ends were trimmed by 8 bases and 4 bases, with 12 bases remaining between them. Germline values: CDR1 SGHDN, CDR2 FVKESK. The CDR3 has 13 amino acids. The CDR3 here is CASSSDRNQPQHF. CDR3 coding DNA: TGTGCCAGCTCCTCGGACAGAAATCAGCCCCAGCATTTT.

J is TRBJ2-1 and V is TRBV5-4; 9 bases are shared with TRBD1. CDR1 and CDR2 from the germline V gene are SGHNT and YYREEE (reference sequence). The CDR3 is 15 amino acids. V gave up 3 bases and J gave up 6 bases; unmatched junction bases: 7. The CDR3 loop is CASSSTGGASNEQFF. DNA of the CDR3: TGTGCCAGCAGCTCAACAGGGGGCGCTTCCAATGAGCAGTTCTTC.

CDR3 region: CASSMVAIPGGEQFF. For the CDR3, the DNA is TGTGCCAGTAGTATGGTAGCCATCCCCGGTGGTGAGCAGTTCTTC. This sequence joins TRBV19 and TRBJ2-1, with no clear D. The germline gives CDR1 LNHDA, CDR2 SQIVND (reference sequence). V shed 3 bases and J shed 9 bases, with 18 bases lying between them. The length of the CDR3 is 15 residues.

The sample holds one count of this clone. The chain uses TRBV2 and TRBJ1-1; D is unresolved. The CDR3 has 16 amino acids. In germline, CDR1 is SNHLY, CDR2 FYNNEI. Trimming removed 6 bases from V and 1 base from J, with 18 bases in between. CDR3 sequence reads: CASRPRGGWSNTEAFF. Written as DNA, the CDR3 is TGTGCCAGCAGGCCCCGTGGAGGGTGGTCGAACACTGAAGCTTTCTTT.

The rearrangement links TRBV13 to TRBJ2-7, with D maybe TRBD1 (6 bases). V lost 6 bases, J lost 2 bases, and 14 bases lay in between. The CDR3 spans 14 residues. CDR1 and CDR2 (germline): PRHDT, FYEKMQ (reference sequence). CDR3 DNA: TGTGCCAGCAGATCGGCAGGGGCGACCTACGAGCAGTACTTC. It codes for CASRSAGATYEQYF.

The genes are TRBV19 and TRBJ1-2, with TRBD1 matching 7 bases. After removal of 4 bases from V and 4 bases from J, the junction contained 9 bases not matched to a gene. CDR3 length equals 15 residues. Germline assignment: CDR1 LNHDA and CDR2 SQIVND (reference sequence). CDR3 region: CASSNRQGGSYGYTF. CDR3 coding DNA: TGTGCCAGTAGTAATCGACAGGGTGGGAGCTATGGCTACACCTTC.

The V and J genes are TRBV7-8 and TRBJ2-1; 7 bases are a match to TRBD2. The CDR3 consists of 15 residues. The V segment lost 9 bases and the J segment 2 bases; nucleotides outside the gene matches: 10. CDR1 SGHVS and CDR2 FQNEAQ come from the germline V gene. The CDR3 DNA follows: TGTGCCAGTTACTGGGGGGAGGGCCCCTACAATGAGCAGTTCTTC. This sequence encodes CASYWGEGPYNEQFF. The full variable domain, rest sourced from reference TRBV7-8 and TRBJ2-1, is GAGVSQSPRYKVAKRGQDVALRCDPISGHVSLFWYQQALGQGPEFLTYFQNEAQLDKSGLPSDRFFAERPEGSVSTLKIQRTQQEDSAVYLCASYWGEGPYNEQFFGPGTRLTVL.

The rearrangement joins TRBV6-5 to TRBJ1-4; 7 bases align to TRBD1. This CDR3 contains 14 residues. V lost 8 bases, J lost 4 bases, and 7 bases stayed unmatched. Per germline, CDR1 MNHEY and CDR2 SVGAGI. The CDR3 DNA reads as TGTGCCAGCCTACACGGGACAGTTAATGAAAAACTGTTTTTT. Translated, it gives CASLHGTVNEKLFF.

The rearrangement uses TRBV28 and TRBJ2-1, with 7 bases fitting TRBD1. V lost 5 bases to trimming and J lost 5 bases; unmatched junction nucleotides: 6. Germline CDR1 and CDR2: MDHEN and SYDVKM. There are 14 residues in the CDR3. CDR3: CASSIRQGNNEQFF. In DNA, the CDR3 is TGTGCCAGCAGTATACGACAGGGAAACAATGAGCAGTTCTTC.

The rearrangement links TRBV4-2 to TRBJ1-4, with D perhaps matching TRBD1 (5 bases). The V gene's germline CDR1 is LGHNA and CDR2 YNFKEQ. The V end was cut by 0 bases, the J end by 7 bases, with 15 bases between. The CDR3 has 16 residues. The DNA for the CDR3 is TGTGCCAGCAGCCAAGAGAGGTCAGGGAGGGGTGAAAAACTGTTTTTT. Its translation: CASSQERSGRGEKLFF.

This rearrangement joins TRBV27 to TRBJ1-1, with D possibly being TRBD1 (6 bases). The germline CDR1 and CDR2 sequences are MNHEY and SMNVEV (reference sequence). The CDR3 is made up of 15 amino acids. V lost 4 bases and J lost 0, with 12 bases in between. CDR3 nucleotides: TGTGCCAGCAGTTCGGACAGCTTTATGAACACTGAAGCTTTCTTT. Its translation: CASSSDSFMNTEAFF.

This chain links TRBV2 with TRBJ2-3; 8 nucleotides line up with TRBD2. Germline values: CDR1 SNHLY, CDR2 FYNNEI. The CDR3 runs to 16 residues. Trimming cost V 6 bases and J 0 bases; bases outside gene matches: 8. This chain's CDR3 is CASRRGSGASTDTQYF. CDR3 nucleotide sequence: TGTGCCAGCAGGAGGGGTAGCGGGGCTAGCACAGATACGCAGTATTTT.

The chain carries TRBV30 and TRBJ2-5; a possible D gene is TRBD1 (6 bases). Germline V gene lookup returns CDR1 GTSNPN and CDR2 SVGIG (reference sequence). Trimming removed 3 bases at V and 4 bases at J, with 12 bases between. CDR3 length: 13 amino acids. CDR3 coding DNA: TGTGCCTGGAGATCCGTAGGGGGAGAGACCCAGTACTTC. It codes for CAWRSVGGETQYF.

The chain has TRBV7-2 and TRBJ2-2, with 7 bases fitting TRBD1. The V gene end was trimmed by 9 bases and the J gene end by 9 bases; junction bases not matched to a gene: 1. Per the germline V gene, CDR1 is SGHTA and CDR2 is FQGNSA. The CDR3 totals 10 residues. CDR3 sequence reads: CARGGRELFF. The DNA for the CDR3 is TGTGCCAGAGGGGGCCGGGAGCTGTTTTTT.

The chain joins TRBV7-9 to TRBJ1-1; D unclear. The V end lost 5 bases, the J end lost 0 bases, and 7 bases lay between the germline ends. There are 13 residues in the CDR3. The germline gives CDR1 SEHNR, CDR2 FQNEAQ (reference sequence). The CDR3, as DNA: TGTGCCAGCAGCCCTAGCCTGAACACTGAAGCTTTCTTT. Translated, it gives CASSPSLNTEAFF.

Here the CDR3 DNA reads TGTGCCAGCAGCCCCCGACAGGGTCCTAATTCACCCCTCCACTTT. Translation gives CASSPRQGPNSPLHF. V usage is TRBV5-4 and J usage is TRBJ1-6; the match to TRBD1 covers 7 bases. The V gene's germline CDR1 is SGHNT and CDR2 YYREEE (reference sequence). With V trimmed by 4 bases and J by 6 bases, 7 bases remained unmatched. CDR3 length equals 15 residues.

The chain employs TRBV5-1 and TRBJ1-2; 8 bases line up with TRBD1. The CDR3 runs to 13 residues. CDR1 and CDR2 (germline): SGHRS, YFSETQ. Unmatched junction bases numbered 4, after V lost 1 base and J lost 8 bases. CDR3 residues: CASSLQQGGGYTF. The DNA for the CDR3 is TGCGCCAGCAGCTTGCAACAGGGGGGAGGCTACACCTTC.

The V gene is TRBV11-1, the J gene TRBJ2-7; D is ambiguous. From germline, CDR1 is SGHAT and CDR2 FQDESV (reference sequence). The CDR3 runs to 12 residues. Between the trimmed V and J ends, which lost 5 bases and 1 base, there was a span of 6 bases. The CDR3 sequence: CASSLTSYEQYF. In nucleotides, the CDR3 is TGTGCCAGCAGCCTGACTTCCTACGAGCAGTACTTC.